The clone carrying this T cell receptor (beta chain) was counted many times. This sample is part of a study of human T cells and chemical hapten exposure. Noted time point: patch test 3, about 24 weeks after DPC sensitization. Noted treatment: therapeutic diphenylcyclopropenone sensitization with weekly scalp DPC. This CDR3 comprises 17 residues. Germline CDR1 is SGHAT and CDR2 is FQDESV (reference sequence). With 1 base removed from V and 5 bases from J, the gap between germline ends came to 19 bases. TCRdb re-called the RACE reads with MiXCR, one entry per CDR3 protein. The repertoire holds under 200,000 distinct CDR3 sequences, approximately 30% seen once, with 2.1% in the top ten.

This receptor was taken from a woman younger than 35 with alopecia areata. Some clones in this sample may be carry-over from other donors' samples. V usage is TRBV11-1 and J usage is TRBJ2-3; D is uncertain. The specimen comprised whole blood, sampled in connection with sensitization to the hapten diphenylcyclopropenone (DPC). The CDR3 nucleotides are TGTGCCAGCAGCTTAGTCGGTTCACCCGTTTTTGGAGATACGCAGTATTTT. Its translation is CASSLVGSPVFGDTQYF. Full variable domain (remainder filled in from reference TRBV11-1 and TRBJ2-3): EAEVAQSPRYKITEKSQAVAFWCDPISGHATLYWYRQILGQGPELLVQFQDESVVDDSQLPKDRFSAERLKGVDSTLKIQPAELGDSAMYLCASSLVGSPVFGDTQYFGPGTRLTVL.